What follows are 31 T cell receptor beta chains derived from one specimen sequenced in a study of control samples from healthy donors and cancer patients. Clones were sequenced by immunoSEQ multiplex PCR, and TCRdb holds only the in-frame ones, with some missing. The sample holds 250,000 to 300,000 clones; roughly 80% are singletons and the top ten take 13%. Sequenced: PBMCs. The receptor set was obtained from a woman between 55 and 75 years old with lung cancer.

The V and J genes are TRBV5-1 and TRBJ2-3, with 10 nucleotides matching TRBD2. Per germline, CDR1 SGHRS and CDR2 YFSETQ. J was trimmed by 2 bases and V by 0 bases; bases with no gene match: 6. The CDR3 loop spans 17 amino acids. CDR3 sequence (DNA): TGCGCCAGCAGCTTGGCCCCCGGACTAGCGGTCACAGATACGCAGTATTTT. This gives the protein CASSLAPGLAVTDTQYF.

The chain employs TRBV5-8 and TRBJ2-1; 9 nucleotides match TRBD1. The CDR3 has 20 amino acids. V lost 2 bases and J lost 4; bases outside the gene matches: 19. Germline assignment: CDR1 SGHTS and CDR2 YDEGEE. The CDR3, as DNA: TGTGCCAGCAGCTTAAGTCCGGGACAGGGTTTACGGAGCGGGTACAATGAGCAGTTCTTC. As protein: CASSLSPGQGLRSGYNEQFF.

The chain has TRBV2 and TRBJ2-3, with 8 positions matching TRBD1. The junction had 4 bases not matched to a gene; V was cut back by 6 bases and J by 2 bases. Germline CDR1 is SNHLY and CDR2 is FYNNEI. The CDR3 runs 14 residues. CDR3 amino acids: CASSPDRDTDTQYF. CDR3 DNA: TGTGCCAGCAGCCCGGACAGGGACACAGATACGCAGTATTTT.

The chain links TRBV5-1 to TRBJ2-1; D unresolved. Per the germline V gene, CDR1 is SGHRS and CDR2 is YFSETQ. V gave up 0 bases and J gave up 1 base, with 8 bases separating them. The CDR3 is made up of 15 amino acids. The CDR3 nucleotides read TGCGCCAGCAGCTTGGTAAGCGAGTCCTACAATGAGCAGTTCTTC. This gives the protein CASSLVSESYNEQFF.

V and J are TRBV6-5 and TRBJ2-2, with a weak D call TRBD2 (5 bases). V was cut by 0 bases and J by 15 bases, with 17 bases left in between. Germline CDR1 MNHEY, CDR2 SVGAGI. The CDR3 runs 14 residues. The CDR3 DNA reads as TGTGCCAGCAGTTACTCGACTACACATAGAGTGTTGTTTTTT. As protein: CASSYSTTHRVLFF.

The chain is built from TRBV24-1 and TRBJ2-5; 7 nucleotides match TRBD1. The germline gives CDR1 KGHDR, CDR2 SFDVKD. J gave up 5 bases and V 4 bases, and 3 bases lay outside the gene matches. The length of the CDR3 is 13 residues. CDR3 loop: CATSDETGETQYF. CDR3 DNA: TGTGCCACCAGTGACGAGACAGGGGAGACCCAGTACTTC.

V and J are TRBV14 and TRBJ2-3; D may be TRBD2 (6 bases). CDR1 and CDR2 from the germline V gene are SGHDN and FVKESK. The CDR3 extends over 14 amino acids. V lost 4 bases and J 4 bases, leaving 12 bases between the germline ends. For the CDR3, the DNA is TGTGCCAGCAGCCCCTTTTCGGGGGCAGATACGCAGTATTTT. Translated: CASSPFSGADTQYF.

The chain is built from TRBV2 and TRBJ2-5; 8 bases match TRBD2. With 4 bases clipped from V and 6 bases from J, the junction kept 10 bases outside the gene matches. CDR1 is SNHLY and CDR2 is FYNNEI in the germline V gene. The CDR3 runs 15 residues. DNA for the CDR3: TGTGCCAGCAGTGTGGGTAGCGGGGACGCGCAGACCCAGTACTTC. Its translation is CASSVGSGDAQTQYF.

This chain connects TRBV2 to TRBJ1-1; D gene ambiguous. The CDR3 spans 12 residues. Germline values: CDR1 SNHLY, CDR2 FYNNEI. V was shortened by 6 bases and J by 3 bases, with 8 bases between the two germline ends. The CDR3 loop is CASRRVDTEAFF. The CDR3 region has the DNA TGTGCCAGCAGGAGAGTGGACACTGAAGCTTTCTTT.

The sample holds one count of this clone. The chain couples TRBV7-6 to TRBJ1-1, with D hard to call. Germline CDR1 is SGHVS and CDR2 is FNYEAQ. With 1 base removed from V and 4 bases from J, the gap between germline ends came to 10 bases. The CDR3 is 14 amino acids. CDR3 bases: TGTGCCAGCAGCTTAGATTCCGGTGCCACTGAAGCTTTCTTT. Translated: CASSLDSGATEAFF.

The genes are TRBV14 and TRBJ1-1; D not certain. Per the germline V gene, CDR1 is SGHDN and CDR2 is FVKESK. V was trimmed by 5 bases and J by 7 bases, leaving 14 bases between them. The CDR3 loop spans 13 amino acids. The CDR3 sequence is CASSSLSVSEAFF. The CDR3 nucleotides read TGTGCCAGCAGCTCCCTTTCAGTGAGTGAAGCTTTCTTT.

Here the CDR3 reads CASSPGQPSPYEQYF. As DNA, the CDR3 is TGCGCCAGCAGCCCGGGACAGCCTTCTCCCTACGAGCAGTACTTC. V is TRBV4-1 and J is TRBJ2-7; 7 bases match TRBD1. The ends lost 4 bases at V and 2 bases at J; junction bases unmatched: 8. From germline, CDR1 is MGHRA and CDR2 YSYEKL. The CDR3 contains 15 residues.

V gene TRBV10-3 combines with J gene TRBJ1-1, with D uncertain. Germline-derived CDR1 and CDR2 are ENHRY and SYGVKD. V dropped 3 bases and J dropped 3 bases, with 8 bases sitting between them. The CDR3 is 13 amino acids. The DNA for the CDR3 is TGTGCCATCAGTGAAAATCGTCACACTGAAGCTTTCTTT. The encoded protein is CAISENRHTEAFF.

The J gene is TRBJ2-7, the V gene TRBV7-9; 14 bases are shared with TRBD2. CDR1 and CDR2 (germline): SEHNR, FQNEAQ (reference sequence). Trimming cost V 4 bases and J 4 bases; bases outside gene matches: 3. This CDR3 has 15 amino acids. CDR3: CASSSRTSGGYEQYF. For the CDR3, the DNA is TGTGCCAGCAGCTCGAGGACTAGCGGGGGGTACGAGCAGTACTTC.

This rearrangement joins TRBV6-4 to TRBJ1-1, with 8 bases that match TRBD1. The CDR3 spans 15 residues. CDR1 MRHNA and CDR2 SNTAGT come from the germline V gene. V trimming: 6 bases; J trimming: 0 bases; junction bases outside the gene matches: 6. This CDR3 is CASRPQGAVNTEAFF. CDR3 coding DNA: TGTGCCAGCAGACCTCAGGGGGCCGTGAACACTGAAGCTTTCTTT.

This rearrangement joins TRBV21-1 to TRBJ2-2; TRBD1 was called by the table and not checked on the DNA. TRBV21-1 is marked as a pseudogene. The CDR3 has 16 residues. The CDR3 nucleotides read TGTGCCAGCAGCAAAGAGGGGGAGACGAACACCGGGGAGCTGTTTTTT. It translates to CASSKEGETNTGELFF.

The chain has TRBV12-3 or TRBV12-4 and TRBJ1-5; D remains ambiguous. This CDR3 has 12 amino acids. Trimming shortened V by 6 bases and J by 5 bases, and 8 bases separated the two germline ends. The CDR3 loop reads CASRHGDQPQHF. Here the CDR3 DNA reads TGTGCCAGCAGACACGGGGATCAGCCCCAGCATTTT.

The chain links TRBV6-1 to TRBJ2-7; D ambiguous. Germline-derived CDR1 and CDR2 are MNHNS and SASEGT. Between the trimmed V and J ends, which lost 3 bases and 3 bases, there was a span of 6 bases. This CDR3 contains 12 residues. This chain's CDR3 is CASSESIYEQYF. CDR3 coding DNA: TGTGCCAGCAGTGAGAGTATCTACGAGCAGTACTTC.

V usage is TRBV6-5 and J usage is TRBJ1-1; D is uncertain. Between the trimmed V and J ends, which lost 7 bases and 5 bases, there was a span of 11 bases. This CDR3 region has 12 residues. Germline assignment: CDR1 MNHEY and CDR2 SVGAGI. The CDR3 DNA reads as TGTGCCAGCAAAAAACGGAGTACTGAAGCTTTCTTT. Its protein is CASKKRSTEAFF.

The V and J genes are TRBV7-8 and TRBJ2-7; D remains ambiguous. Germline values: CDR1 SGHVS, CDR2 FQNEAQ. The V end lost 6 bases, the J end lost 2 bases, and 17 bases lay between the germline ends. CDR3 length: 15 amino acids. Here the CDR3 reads CASSSGLGDTYEQYF. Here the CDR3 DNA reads TGTGCCAGCAGTTCCGGTCTGGGCGACACCTACGAGCAGTACTTC.

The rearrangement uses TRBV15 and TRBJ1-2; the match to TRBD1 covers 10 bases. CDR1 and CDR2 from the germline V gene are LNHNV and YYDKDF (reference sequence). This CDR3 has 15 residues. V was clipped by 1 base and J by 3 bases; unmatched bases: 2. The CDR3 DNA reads TGTGCCACCAGCAGAGCCGGGACAGGGGACTATGGCTACACCTTC. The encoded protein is CATSRAGTGDYGYTF.

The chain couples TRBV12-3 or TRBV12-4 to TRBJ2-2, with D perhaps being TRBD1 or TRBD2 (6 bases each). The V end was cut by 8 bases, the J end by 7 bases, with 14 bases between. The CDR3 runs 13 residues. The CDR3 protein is CASGSQGGGELFF. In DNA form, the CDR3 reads TGTGCCAGCGGTTCACAGGGAGGCGGGGAGCTGTTTTTT.

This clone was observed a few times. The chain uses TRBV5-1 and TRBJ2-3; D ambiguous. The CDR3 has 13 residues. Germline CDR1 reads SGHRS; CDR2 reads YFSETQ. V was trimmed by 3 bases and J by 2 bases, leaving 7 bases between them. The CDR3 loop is CASSSIPTDTQYF. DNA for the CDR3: TGCGCCAGCAGCTCCATCCCCACAGATACGCAGTATTTT.

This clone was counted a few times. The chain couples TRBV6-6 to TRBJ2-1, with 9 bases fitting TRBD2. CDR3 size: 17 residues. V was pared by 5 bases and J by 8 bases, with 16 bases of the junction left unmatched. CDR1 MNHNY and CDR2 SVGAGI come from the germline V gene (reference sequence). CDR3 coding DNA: TGTGCCAGCAGTCGGCCTCCGGGACTAGCTCTTTTCCATGAGCAGTTCTTC. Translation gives CASSRPPGLALFHEQFF.

CDR3 region: CASSKKDRDSSNQPQHF. Here the CDR3 DNA reads TGTGCCAGCAGCAAAAAGGACAGGGATTCGAGCAATCAGCCCCAGCATTTT. V usage is TRBV5-5 and J usage is TRBJ1-5; TRBD1 matches at 8 bases. The length of the CDR3 is 17 residues. The junction had 10 bases not matched to a gene; V was cut back by 4 bases and J by 1 base. Germline V gene data show CDR1 as SGHKS and CDR2 as YYEKEE (reference sequence).

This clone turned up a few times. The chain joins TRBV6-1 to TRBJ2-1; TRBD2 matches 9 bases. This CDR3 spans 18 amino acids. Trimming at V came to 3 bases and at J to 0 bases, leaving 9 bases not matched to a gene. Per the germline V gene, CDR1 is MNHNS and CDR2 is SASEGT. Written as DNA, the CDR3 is TGTGCCAGCAGTGAGTGGGCTAGCGGGGCCTCCTCCTACAATGAGCAGTTCTTC. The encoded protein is CASSEWASGASSYNEQFF.

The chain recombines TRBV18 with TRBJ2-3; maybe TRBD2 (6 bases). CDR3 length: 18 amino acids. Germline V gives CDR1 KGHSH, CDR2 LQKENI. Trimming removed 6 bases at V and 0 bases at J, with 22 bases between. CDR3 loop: CASSPGTGGPPSTDTQYF. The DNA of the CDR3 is TGTGCCAGCTCGCCTGGTACCGGGGGTCCTCCTAGCACAGATACGCAGTATTTT.

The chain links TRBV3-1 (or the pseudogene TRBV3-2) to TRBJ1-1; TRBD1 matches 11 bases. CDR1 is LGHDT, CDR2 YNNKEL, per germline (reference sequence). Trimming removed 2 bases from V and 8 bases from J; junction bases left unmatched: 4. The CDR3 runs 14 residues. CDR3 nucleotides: TGTGCCAGCAGCCAACCCGGGACAGGGGGAGAAGCTTTCTTT. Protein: CASSQPGTGGEAFF.

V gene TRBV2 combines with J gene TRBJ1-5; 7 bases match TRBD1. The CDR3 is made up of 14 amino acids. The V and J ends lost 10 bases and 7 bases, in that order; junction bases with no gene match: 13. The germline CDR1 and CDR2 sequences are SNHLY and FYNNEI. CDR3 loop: CATKQGRGWQPQHF. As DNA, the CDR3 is TGTGCCACGAAACAGGGGAGGGGATGGCAGCCCCAGCATTTT.

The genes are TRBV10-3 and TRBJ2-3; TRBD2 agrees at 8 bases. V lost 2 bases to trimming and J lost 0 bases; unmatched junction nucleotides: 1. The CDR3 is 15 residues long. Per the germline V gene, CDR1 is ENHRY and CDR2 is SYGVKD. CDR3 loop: CAISEERGSTDTQYF. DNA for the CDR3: TGTGCCATCAGTGAGGAGCGGGGGAGCACAGATACGCAGTATTTT.

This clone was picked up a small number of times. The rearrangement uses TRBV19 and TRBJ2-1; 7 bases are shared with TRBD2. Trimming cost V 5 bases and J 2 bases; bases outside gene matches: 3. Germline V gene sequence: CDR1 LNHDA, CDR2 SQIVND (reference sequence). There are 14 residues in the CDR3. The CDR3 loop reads CASSSAGTYNEQFF. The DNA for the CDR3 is TGTGCCAGTAGTTCAGCGGGGACCTACAATGAGCAGTTCTTC.